This T cell receptor (beta chain) is drawn from a study of cytomegalovirus exposure and HLA in healthy donors. On the study more broadly: Ancestry clustering placed around four fifths of 300 to 400 genotyped donors in the Caucasian-associated cluster.

PCR was performed using 60 Vbeta and 13 Jbeta primers. Produced via immunoSEQ multiplex PCR; TCRdb's table is partial and in-frame only. In the table there are around 120,000 clones, 65% to 85% of which are singletons. Trimming cost V 4 bases and J 5 bases; bases outside gene matches: 7. Germline loops: CDR1 SNHLY, CDR2 FYNNEI. This CDR3 contains 16 residues. The sample consisted of PBMCs. The rearrangement joins TRBV2 to TRBJ1-6; 8 nucleotides agree with TRBD1. This receptor was taken from a boy under 18 in good health and CMV-seronegative. The DNA for the CDR3 is TGTGCCAGCAGTGGGCCAGGGGGCGCGGATAATTCACCCCTCCACTTT. It translates to CASSGPGGADNSPLHF.